What follows are 5 T cell receptor beta chains derived from one specimen sequenced in a study of T-cell reconstitution after alpha-beta-depleted transplantation in children. Unique molecular identifiers were used to barcode this TCRbeta library. Using its own MiXCR run on the PCR reads, TCRdb lists one record per CDR3 protein. The data contain more than 550,000 distinct CDR3 sequences, roughly a tenth of them seen just once; the ten biggest clones take up roughly 4%. The sample consisted of PBMCs from the stem cell graft donor, taken from the stem cell graft. The receptors stem from a human donor who donated a stem cell graft to a child with acute myeloid leukemia.

This clonotype was found a few times. The chain is built from TRBV20-1 and TRBJ2-3; D might be TRBD2 (5 bases). This CDR3 spans 15 amino acids. V shed 3 bases and J shed 5 bases, with 18 bases lying between them. Germline-derived CDR1 and CDR2 are DFQATT and SNEGSKA (reference sequence). The CDR3 protein is CSARVGGAVEDTQYF. CDR3 DNA: TGCAGTGCTAGGGTCGGAGGCGCGGTAGAAGATACGCAGTATTTT.

This clonotype was seen at least ten times. The chain employs TRBV6-5 and TRBJ2-1, with 10 bases matching TRBD1. Germline loops: CDR1 MNHEY, CDR2 SVGAGI. With 1 base clipped from V and 4 bases from J, the junction kept 4 bases outside the gene matches. The length of the CDR3 is 16 residues. The CDR3 region is CASSYLGQGRYNEQFF. The CDR3 region has the DNA TGTGCCAGCAGTTACTTGGGACAGGGGCGATACAATGAGCAGTTCTTC.

V and J are TRBV9 and TRBJ2-5; no clear D gene. Trimming stripped 4 bases from V and 2 bases from J, with 12 bases between. The length of the CDR3 is 14 residues. CDR1 and CDR2 (germline): SGDLS, YYNGEE. CDR3 protein: CASSSRPSQETQYF. The CDR3 nucleotides read TGTGCCAGCAGCTCCCGACCGTCACAAGAGACCCAGTACTTC.

This clonotype was counted a few times. The chain recombines TRBV15 with TRBJ1-4, with 7 bases that match TRBD1. Germline assignment: CDR1 LNHNV and CDR2 YYDKDF (reference sequence). V dropped 6 bases and J dropped 0; count of bases not matched to a gene: 7. The CDR3 sequence is 16 residues long. DNA for the CDR3: TGTGCCACCAGTACCCTTGGGACAGCAACTAATGAAAAACTGTTTTTT. As protein: CATSTLGTATNEKLFF.

This clonotype has at least ten counts. The chain links TRBV20-1 to TRBJ1-3, with D hard to call. The CDR3 contains 14 residues. CDR1 and CDR2 from the germline V gene are DFQATT and SNEGSKA (reference sequence). Trimming left V 3 bases short and J 0 bases short, with 9 bases between. The CDR3 reads CSARSLDSGNTIYF. For the CDR3, the DNA is TGCAGTGCTAGGAGCCTCGACTCTGGAAACACCATATATTTT.